This T cell receptor beta chain is drawn from a study of cytomegalovirus exposure and HLA in healthy donors. This CDR3 has 19 residues. The V gene end was trimmed by 5 bases and the J gene end by 0 bases; junction bases not matched to a gene: 13. CDR1 is SNHLY and CDR2 is FYNNEI in the germline V gene. PCR primers comprised 60 Vbeta and 13 Jbeta primers. Study processing details: There were about 80 million unique TCR beta chains by a later count, and approximately 10 million of them were shared. Data came from immunoSEQ multiplex PCR; TCRdb stores just in-frame clones and leaves some out. The D gene and trimming were derived from the DNA, and the V and J assignments and clone size from that table. The data contain under 250,000 clones, around 80% of them seen just once; the ten biggest clones take up more than 0.45%.

This sequence was found in a boy between 10 and 17 years old in good health and CMV-seronegative. The chain has TRBV2 and TRBJ1-5, with 10 bases lining up with TRBD1. Material for sequencing was PBMCs. The DNA of the CDR3 is TGTGCCAGCAGTCCCAATAGCTATGGGACAGGGGATAGCAATCAGCCCCAGCATTTT. It specifies CASSPNSYGTGDSNQPQHF.